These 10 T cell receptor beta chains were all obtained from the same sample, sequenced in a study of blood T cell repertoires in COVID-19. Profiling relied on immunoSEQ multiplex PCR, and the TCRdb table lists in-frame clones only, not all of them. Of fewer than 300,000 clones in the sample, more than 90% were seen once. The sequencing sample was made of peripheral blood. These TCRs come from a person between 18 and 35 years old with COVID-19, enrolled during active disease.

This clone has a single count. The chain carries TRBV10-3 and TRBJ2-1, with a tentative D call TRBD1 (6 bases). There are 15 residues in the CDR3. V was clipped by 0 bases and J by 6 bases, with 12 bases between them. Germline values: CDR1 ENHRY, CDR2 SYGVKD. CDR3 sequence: CAISESGAPLNEQFF. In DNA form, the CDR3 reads TGTGCCATCAGTGAGTCGGGGGCCCCCCTCAATGAGCAGTTCTTC.

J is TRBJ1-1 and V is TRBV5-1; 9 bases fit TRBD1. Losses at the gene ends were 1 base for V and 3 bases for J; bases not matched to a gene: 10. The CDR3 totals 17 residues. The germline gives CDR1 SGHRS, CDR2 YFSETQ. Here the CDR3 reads CASSLTQGAFQDTEAFF. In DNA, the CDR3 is TGCGCCAGCAGCTTGACACAGGGGGCCTTTCAGGACACTGAAGCTTTCTTT. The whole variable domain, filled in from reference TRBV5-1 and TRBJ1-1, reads KAGVTQTPRYLIKTRGQQVTLSCSPISGHRSVSWYQQTPGQGLQFLFEYFSETQRNKGNFPGRFSGRQFSNSRSEMNVSTLELGDSALYLCASSLTQGAFQDTEAFFGQGTRLTVV.

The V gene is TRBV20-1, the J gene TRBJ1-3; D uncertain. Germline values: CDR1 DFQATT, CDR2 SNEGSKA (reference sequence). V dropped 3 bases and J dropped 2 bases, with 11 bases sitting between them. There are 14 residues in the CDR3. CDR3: CSASRPGTGNTIYF. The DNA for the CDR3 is TGCAGTGCTAGTCGCCCAGGTACTGGAAACACCATATATTTT.

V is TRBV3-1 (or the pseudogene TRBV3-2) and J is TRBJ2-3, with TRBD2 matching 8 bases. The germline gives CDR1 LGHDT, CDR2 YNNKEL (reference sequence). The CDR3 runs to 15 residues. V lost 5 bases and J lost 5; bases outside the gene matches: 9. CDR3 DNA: TGTGCCAGCAGCACCCAGCGGGAGTCCGTAGATACGCAGTATTTT. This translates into CASSTQRESVDTQYF.

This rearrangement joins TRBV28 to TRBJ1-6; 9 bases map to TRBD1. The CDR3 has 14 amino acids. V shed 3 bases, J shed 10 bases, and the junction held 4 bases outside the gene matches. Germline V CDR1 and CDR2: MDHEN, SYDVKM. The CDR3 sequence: CASSLGQGRSPLHF. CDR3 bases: TGTGCCAGCAGTTTGGGACAGGGTCGATCACCCCTCCACTTT.

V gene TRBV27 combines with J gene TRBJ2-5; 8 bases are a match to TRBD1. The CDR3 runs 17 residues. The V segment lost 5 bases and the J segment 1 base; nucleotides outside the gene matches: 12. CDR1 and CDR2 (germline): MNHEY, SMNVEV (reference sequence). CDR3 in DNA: TGTGCCAGCAGTCCCCCCAGGGGGCGACAGGGCCAAGAGACCCAGTACTTC. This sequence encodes CASSPPRGRQGQETQYF.

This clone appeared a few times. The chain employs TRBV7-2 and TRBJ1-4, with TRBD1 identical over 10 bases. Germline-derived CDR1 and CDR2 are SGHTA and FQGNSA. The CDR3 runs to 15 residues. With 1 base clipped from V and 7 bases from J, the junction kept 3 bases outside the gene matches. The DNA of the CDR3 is TGTGCCAGCAGCTTAGGGGGACAGGGGTCTGAAAAACTGTTTTTT. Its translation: CASSLGGQGSEKLFF. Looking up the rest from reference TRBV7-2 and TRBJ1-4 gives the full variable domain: GAGVSQSPSNKVTEKGKDVELRCDPISGHTALYWYRQSLGQGLEFLIYFQGNSAPDKSGLPSDRFSAERTGGSVSTLTIQRTQQEDSAVYLCASSLGGQGSEKLFFGSGTQLSVL.

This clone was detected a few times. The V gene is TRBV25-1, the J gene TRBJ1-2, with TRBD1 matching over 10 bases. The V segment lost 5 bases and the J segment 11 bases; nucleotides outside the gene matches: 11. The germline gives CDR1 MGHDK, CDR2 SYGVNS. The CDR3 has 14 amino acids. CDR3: CASSPFLGQGKYTF. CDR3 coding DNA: TGTGCCAGCAGTCCCTTCTTGGGACAGGGGAAGTACACCTTC.

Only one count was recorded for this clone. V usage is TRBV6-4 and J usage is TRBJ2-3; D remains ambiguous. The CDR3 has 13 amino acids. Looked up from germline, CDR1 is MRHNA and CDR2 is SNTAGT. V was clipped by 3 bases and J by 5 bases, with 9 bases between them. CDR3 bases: TGTGCCAGCAGTGAGCTGGCAGGAGATACGCAGTATTTT. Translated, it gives CASSELAGDTQYF.

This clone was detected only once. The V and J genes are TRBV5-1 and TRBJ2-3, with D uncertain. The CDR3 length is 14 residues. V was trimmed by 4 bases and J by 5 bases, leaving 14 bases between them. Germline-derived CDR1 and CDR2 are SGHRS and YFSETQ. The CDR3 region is CASSTGHTGDTQYF. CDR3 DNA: TGCGCCAGCAGCACCGGCCATACGGGAGATACGCAGTATTTT.